The entry below gives a single T cell receptor (beta chain) sequence along with its context. Original analysis: Amplification from reference gene primers served as the basis for estimated nucleated cell counts. Data came from immunoSEQ multiplex PCR; TCRdb stores just in-frame clones and leaves some out. V, J and clone size were drawn from that table, and D and trimming were deduced from the DNA. The table shows a few hundred thousand clones, with roughly 88% occurring only once. This entry belongs to a study of blood T cell repertoires in COVID-19. Study-wide context: T cells, B-cell-depleted T cells, or PBMCs supplied cDNA or gDNA.

Deletions cut 0 bases from V and 0 bases from J, with 4 bases between. This CDR3 is built from 14 residues. Germline V lookup: CDR1 LGHNA, CDR2 YSLEER. This sequence originates from a woman aged 45-60 years with active or convalescent COVID-19. The chain carries TRBV4-3 and TRBJ2-3; D gene uncertain. The sample was peripheral blood. The CDR3: CASSQEASTDTQYF. CDR3 coding DNA: TGCGCCAGCAGCCAAGAGGCCAGCACAGATACGCAGTATTTT.